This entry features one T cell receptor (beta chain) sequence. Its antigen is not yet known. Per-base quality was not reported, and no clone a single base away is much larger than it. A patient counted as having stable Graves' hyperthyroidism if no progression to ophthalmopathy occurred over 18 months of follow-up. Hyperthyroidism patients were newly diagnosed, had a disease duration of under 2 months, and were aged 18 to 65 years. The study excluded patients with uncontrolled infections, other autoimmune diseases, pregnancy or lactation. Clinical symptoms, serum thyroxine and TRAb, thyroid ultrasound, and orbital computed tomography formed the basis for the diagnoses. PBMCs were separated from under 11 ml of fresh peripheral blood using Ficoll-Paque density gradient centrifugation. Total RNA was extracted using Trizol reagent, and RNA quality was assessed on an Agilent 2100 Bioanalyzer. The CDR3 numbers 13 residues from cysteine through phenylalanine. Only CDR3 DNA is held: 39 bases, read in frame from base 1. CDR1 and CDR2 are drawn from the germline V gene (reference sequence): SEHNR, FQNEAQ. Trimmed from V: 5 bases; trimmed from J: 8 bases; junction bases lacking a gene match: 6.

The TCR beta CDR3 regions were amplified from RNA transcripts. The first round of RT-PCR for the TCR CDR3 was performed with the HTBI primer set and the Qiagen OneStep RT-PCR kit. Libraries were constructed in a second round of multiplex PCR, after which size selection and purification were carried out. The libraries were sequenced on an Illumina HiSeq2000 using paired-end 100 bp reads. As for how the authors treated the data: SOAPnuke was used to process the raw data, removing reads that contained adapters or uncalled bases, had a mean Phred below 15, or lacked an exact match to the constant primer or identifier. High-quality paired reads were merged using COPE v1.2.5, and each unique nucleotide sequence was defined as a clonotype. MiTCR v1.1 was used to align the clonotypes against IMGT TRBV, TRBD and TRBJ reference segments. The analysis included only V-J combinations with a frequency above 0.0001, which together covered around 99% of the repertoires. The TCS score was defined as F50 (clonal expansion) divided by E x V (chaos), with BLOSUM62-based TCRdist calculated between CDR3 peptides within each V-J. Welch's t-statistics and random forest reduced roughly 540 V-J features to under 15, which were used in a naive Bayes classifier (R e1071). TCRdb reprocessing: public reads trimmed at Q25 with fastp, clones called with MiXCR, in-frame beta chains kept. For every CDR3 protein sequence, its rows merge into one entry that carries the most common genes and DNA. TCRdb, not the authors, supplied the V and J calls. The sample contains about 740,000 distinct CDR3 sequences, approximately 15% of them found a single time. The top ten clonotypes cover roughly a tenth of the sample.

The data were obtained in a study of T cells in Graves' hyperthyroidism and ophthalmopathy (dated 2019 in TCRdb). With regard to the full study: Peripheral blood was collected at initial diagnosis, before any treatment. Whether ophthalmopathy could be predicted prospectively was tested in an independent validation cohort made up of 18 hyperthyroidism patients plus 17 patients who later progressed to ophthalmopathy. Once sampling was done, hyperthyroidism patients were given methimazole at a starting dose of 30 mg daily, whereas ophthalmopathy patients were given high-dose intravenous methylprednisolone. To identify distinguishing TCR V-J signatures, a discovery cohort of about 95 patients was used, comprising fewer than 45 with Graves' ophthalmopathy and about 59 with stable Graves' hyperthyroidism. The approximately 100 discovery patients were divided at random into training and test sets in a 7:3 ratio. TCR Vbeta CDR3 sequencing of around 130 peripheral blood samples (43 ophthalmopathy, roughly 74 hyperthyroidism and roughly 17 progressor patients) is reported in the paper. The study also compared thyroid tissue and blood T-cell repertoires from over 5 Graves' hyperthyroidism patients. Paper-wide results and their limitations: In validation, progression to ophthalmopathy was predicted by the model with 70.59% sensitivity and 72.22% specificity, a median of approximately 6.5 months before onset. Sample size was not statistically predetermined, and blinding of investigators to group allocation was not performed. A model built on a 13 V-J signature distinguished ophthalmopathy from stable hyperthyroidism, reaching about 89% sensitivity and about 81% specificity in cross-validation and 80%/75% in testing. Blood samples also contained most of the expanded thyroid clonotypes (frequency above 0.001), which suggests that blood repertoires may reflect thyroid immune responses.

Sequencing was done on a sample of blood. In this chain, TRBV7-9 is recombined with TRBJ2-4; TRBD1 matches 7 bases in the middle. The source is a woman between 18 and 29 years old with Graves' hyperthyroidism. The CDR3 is CASSRQGDDIQYF. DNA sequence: TGTGCCAGCAGCCGTCAGGGGGACGACATTCAGTACTTC.